Listed here are 15 T cell receptor beta chains from one sample, sequenced in a study of T cell responses to AZD1222 COVID-19 vaccine. The protocol was immunoSEQ multiplex PCR, while the TCRdb copy is restricted to in-frame clones and leaves out a portion. The data show about 140,000 clones, approximately 90% seen once. Specimen: peripheral blood, collected on day 0 of AZD1222 vaccination. These receptors were obtained from an adult in good health.

The chain is built from TRBV4-2 and TRBJ1-4; D is unclear. Germline V CDR1 and CDR2: LGHNA, YNFKEQ. The CDR3 covers 13 residues. Trimming took 1 base from V and 3 from J, leaving 3 bases between them. CDR3 bases: TGTGCCAGCAGCCAAGGGGCTAATGAAAAACTGTTTTTT. Protein: CASSQGANEKLFF.

A note on this clone: One end of the junction does not line up with germline, which may come from a read error. The chain links TRBV4-3 to TRBJ1-1, with TRBD1 as a possible D gene (5 bases). The germline CDR1 and CDR2 sequences are LGHNA and YSLEER. This CDR3 region has 14 residues. The CDR3 DNA follows: TGCGCCAGCAGCCCATACTTGGGGACTTATTTTTTTCGGTTT. The encoded protein is CASSPYLGTYFFRF.

This sequence joins TRBV4-1 and TRBJ2-1, with 12 bases that match TRBD2. Germline values: CDR1 MGHRA, CDR2 YSYEKL. The length of the CDR3 is 15 residues. J was trimmed by 9 bases and V by 3 bases; bases with no gene match: 6. Here the CDR3 reads CASSQTSSGRGEQFF. CDR3 coding DNA: TGCGCCAGCAGCCAGACCTCTAGCGGGAGGGGTGAGCAGTTCTTC.

The rearrangement links TRBV7-6 to TRBJ2-1, with 7 bases matching TRBD1. The CDR3 spans 15 residues. With V trimmed by 1 base and J by 8 bases, 8 bases remained unmatched. Germline V CDR1 and CDR2: SGHVS, FNYEAQ. CDR3 protein: CASSLVGGSIYEQFF. The CDR3, as DNA: TGTGCCAGCAGCTTAGTAGGGGGCAGTATCTATGAGCAGTTCTTC.

The V gene is TRBV6-2 or TRBV6-3, the J gene TRBJ2-7, with TRBD2 as a possible D gene (5 bases). CDR3 length equals 13 residues. With 5 bases removed from V and 7 bases from J, the gap between germline ends came to 15 bases. In germline, CDR1 is MNHEY, CDR2 SVGEGT. This CDR3 is CASSLGPGEEQYF. DNA for the CDR3: TGTGCCAGCAGTCTGGGCCCTGGGGAGGAGCAGTACTTC.

The CDR3 region is CASTPPDGDTGELFF. CDR3 in DNA: TGTGCCAGCACGCCACCTGACGGGGACACCGGGGAGCTGTTTTTT. The chain combines TRBV4-2 with TRBJ2-2; D may be TRBD2 (5 bases). Germline V CDR1 and CDR2: LGHNA, YNFKEQ. V was clipped by 7 bases and J by 3 bases, with 15 bases between them. The CDR3 extends over 15 amino acids.

This clone was recorded once. V gene TRBV7-8 combines with J gene TRBJ2-7, with TRBD2 identical over 8 bases. V was pared by 5 bases and J by 1 base, with 10 bases of the junction left unmatched. The CDR3 has 16 residues. Per the germline V gene, CDR1 is SGHVS and CDR2 is FQNEAQ. CDR3 region: CASSPDGSGGSYEQYF. The CDR3, as DNA: TGTGCCAGCAGCCCAGATGGGAGCGGGGGTTCCTACGAGCAGTACTTC. The variable domain in full, with the rest retrieved from reference TRBV7-8 and TRBJ2-7, is GAGVSQSPRYKVAKRGQDVALRCDPISGHVSLFWYQQALGQGPEFLTYFQNEAQLDKSGLPSDRFFAERPEGSVSTLKIQRTQQEDSAVYLCASSPDGSGGSYEQYFGPGTRLTVT.

This sequence joins TRBV2 and TRBJ1-6; 7 bases agree with TRBD1. The CDR3 is made up of 16 amino acids. V gave up 2 bases and J gave up 6 bases; unmatched junction bases: 7. Per the germline V gene, CDR1 is SNHLY and CDR2 is FYNNEI. The CDR3 is CASSESAGGSNSPLHF. Here the CDR3 DNA reads TGTGCCAGCAGTGAAAGCGCAGGGGGAAGTAATTCACCCCTCCACTTT.

The genes are TRBV11-3 and TRBJ2-1; 11 bases map to TRBD1. The CDR3 consists of 16 residues. Germline V gene sequence: CDR1 SGHNT, CDR2 YENEEA. V lost 2 bases, J lost 6 bases, and 6 bases stayed unmatched. CDR3 in amino acids: CASSLPTGTGGNEQFF. DNA of the CDR3: TGTGCCAGCAGCTTACCAACCGGGACAGGGGGCAATGAGCAGTTCTTC.

V and J are TRBV20-1 and TRBJ2-1, with TRBD2 matching 11 bases. V lost 6 bases and J lost 5; bases outside the gene matches: 6. The CDR3 consists of 14 residues. CDR1 DFQATT and CDR2 SNEGSKA come from the germline V gene (reference sequence). CDR3 DNA: TGCAGTGCCAGTGCGACTAGCGGGAACAATGAGCAGTTCTTC. Translation gives CSASATSGNNEQFF.

The chain uses TRBV11-2 and TRBJ1-3, with 8 bases identical to TRBD1. Germline CDR1 SGHAT, CDR2 FQNNGV. The CDR3 runs to 14 residues. The trim removed 4 bases at V and 8 bases at J, leaving 7 bases unmatched. The chain's CDR3 is CASSSQGAGDTIYF. CDR3 nucleotides: TGTGCCAGCAGCTCCCAGGGGGCAGGTGACACCATATATTTT.

The chain couples TRBV7-3 to TRBJ2-3; D is perhaps TRBD1 (5 bases). The CDR3 extends over 17 amino acids. The germline CDR1 and CDR2 sequences are SGHTA and FQGTGA. The V end lost 1 base, the J end lost 0 bases, and 14 bases lay between the germline ends. CDR3 nucleotide sequence: TGTGCCAGCAGCTTAAGTGGGCAGGGTTTGAGCACAGATACGCAGTATTTT. This sequence encodes CASSLSGQGLSTDTQYF.

The rearrangement uses TRBV3-1 (or the pseudogene TRBV3-2) and TRBJ2-3; TRBD2 aligns across 10 bases. The CDR3 consists of 18 residues. Germline CDR1 LGHDT, CDR2 YNNKEL (reference sequence). V shed 2 bases, J shed 2 bases, and the junction held 10 bases outside the gene matches. The CDR3 protein is CASSQRELAGGVTDTQYF. The CDR3 DNA reads as TGTGCCAGCAGCCAAAGGGAGTTAGCGGGAGGAGTCACAGATACGCAGTATTTT.

The CDR3 DNA reads as TGTGCCAGCAGTTACGGGTTTCGGCCGAGCAATCAGCCCCAGCATTTT. Protein sequence: CASSYGFRPSNQPQHF. The chain joins TRBV6-5 to TRBJ1-5, with D hard to call. With 2 bases removed from V and 1 base from J, the gap between germline ends came to 12 bases. Germline loops: CDR1 MNHEY, CDR2 SVGAGI. The CDR3 is made up of 16 amino acids.

V gene TRBV27 combines with J gene TRBJ2-7; D gene unclear. The CDR3 has 16 residues. V was clipped by 6 bases and J by 7 bases, with 25 bases between them. Looked up from germline, CDR1 is MNHEY and CDR2 is SMNVEV (reference sequence). DNA for the CDR3: TGTGCCAGCAGCAACACCCTCATTTTTGGGCTCACTGAGCAGTACTTC. This codes for CASSNTLIFGLTEQYF.